This T cell receptor beta chain is from a study of blood T cells in healthy people across ages. Study-wide points: TCR beta diversity tracked closely with naive T cell percentage. Because sorting was not performed, PBMCs prevented conclusive naive versus antigen-experienced comparison.

CDR1 and CDR2 (germline): DFQATT, SNEGSKA (reference sequence). V trimming: 2 bases; J trimming: 1 base; junction bases outside the gene matches: 4. The CDR3 length is 14 residues. Alongside a J-beta primer mix, a sample-barcoded 5' primer served in a second PCR lasting 7 to 11 cycles. TCRdb passed the 5' RACE reads through MiXCR, listing each CDR3 protein once. In the table there are more than 650,000 distinct CDR3 sequences, 20% to 30% of which are singletons. This clonotype has more than one count but fewer than ten. Its target is unknown. This same sample was also taken into another study, of T cells of mothers and their children.

This clonotype originated in a boy between 10 and 17 years old in good health. The genes are TRBV20-1 and TRBJ2-5, with 7 bases aligning to TRBD2. Source material: blood. The CDR3 loop is CSARFLAVQETQYF. The DNA of the CDR3 is TGCAGTGCTAGATTTCTAGCGGTCCAAGAGACCCAGTACTTC.